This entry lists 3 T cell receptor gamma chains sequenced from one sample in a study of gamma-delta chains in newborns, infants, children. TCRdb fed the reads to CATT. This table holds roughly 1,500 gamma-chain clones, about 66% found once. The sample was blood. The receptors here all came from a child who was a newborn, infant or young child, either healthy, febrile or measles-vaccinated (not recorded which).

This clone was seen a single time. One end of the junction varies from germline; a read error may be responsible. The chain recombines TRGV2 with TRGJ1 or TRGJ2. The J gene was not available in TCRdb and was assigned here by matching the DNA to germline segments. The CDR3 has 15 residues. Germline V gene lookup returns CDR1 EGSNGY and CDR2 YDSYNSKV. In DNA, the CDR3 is TGTGCCACCCGGGACGACCACCTACTTTATTATAAGAAACTCTTT. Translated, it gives CATRDDHLLYYKKLF.

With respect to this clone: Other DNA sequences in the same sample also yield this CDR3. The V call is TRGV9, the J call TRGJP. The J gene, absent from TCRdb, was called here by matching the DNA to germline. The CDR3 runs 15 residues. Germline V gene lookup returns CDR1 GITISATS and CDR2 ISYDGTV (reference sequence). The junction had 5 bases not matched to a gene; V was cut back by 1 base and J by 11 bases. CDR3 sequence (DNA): TGTGCCTTGTGGGAGGTACTGCTGGGCAAAAAAATCAAGGTATTT. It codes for CALWEVLLGKKIKVF.

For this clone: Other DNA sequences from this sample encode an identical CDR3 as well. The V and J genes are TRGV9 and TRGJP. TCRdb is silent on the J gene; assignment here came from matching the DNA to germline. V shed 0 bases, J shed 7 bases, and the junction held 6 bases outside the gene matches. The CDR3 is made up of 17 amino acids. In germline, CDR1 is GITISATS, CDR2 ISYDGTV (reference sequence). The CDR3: CALWEVRSELGKKIKVF. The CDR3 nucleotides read TGTGCCTTGTGGGAGGTGCGGTCGGAGTTGGGCAAAAAAATCAAGGTATTT.